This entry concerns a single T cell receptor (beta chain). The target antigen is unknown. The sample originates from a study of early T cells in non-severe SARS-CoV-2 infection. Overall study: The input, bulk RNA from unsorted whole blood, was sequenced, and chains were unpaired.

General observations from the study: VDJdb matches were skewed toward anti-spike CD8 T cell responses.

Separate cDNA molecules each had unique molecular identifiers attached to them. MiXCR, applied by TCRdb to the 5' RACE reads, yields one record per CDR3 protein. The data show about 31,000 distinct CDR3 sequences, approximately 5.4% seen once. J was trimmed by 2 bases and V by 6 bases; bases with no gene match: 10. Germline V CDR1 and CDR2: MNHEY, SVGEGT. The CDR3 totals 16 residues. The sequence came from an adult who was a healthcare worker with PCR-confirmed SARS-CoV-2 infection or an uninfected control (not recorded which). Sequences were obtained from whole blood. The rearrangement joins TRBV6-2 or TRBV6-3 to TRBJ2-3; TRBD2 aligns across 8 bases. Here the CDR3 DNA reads TGTGCCAGCAGGCCCCACGGGAGGGCAAACACAGATACGCAGTATTTT. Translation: CASRPHGRANTDTQYF.